These 29 T cell receptor beta chains originate from one sample sequenced in a study of T cell repertoires in cytomegalovirus infection. TCRdb processed the reads anew with MiXCR; each CDR3 protein has one entry. Found here are a few hundred thousand distinct CDR3 sequences, around 35% of them singletons; the top ten hold about a sixth. No cognate antigen is known for these TCRs. This specimen consisted of cultured PBMCs, obtained from culture after CMV antigen stimulation. The receptor set was obtained from a human donor in good health (CMV status not recorded). Some clones in this sample may be carry-over from other donors' samples.

The V gene is TRBV7-2, the J gene TRBJ2-2; D tentatively reads TRBD1 or TRBD2 (5 bases each). V lost 6 bases to trimming and J lost 3 bases, with 14 bases between them. This CDR3 is built from 15 residues. Germline CDR1 reads SGHTA; CDR2 reads FQGNSA. The CDR3 sequence is CASRPGPRDTGELFF. Here the CDR3 DNA reads TGTGCCAGCAGACCGGGGCCCCGGGACACCGGGGAGCTGTTTTTT.

The V gene is TRBV12-3 or TRBV12-4, the J gene TRBJ2-5, with D possibly being TRBD1 (7 bases). CDR3 length equals 14 residues. Trimming pared 6 bases from V and 7 bases from J, leaving 18 bases between. DNA for the CDR3: TGTGCCAGCAGCCCCAGGGGGGCCAGGGGGACCCAGTACTTC. It specifies CASSPRGARGTQYF.

There are a few counts of this clonotype. This sequence joins TRBV11-2 and TRBJ2-5, with D possibly being TRBD1 (6 bases). The V gene lost 3 bases and the J gene lost 5 bases, with 22 bases spanning the gap. This CDR3 has 17 amino acids. Germline V gene sequence: CDR1 SGHAT, CDR2 FQNNGV. CDR3 region: CASSLVSVGQPKETQYF. The CDR3 DNA is TGTGCCAGCAGCTTGGTTTCCGTTGGACAGCCGAAGGAGACCCAGTACTTC.

This chain connects TRBV3-1 to TRBJ1-4, with unresolved D. This CDR3 has 15 residues. The V end was cut by 4 bases, the J end by 5 bases, with 14 bases between. Germline values: CDR1 LGHDT, CDR2 YNNKEL (reference sequence). The CDR3: CASSPPEGRNEKLFF. CDR3 nucleotides: TGTGCCAGCAGCCCGCCCGAGGGCAGGAATGAAAAACTGTTTTTT. Variable domain in full (rest from reference TRBV3-1 and TRBJ1-4): DTAVSQTPKYLVTQMGNDKSIKCEQNLGHDTMYWYKQDSKKFLKIMFSYNNKELIINETVPNRFSPKSPDKAHLNLHINSLELGDSAVYFCASSPPEGRNEKLFFGSGTQLSVL.

The chain recombines TRBV29-1 with TRBJ2-5; 10 positions agree with TRBD2. This CDR3 contains 16 residues. Germline V lookup: CDR1 SQVTM, CDR2 ANQGSEA. Trimming took 6 bases from V and 2 from J; bases not matched to a gene: 12. The CDR3, as DNA: TGCAGCGTCCTTGATGATACTAGCGGGGTTCAAGAGACCCAGTACTTC. Translation: CSVLDDTSGVQETQYF.

To note about this clonotype: At one end, the junction sequence differs from germline, possibly due to a read error. The V call is TRBV12-3 or TRBV12-4, the J call TRBJ2-7; the D gene is possibly TRBD1 (6 bases). CDR3 length: 14 amino acids. The CDR3 is CSSSLGARTYEQYF. In nucleotides, the CDR3 is TGTTCCAGCAGTTTGGGGGCTAGAACCTACGAGCAGTACTTC.

This rearrangement joins TRBV6-5 to TRBJ2-2; 9 bases map to TRBD2. CDR1 is MNHEY, CDR2 SVGAGI, per germline. CDR3 size: 17 residues. J lost 6 bases, V lost 1 base, and 9 bases had no gene match. The CDR3 loop is CASSYLTAGGIAGELFF. Here the CDR3 DNA reads TGTGCCAGCAGTTACTTGACGGCGGGAGGGATCGCCGGGGAGCTGTTTTTT.

The chain links TRBV7-9 to TRBJ1-5, with D unclear. Trimming removed 3 bases from V and 5 bases from J, with 8 bases in between. The CDR3 is 13 amino acids. CDR1 is SEHNR and CDR2 is FQNEAQ in the germline V gene (reference sequence). DNA of the CDR3: TGTGCCAGCAGCTTGGGAGTTGATCAGCCCCAGCATTTT. This encodes CASSLGVDQPQHF.

This clonotype was detected a few times. The chain joins TRBV5-6 to TRBJ2-3, with 10 nucleotides matching TRBD2. V dropped 4 bases and J dropped 14; count of bases not matched to a gene: 7. The CDR3 has 12 amino acids. Per the germline V gene, CDR1 is SGHDT and CDR2 is YYEEEE. The CDR3 DNA is TGTGCCAGCAGCCCCCGGACTAGCGGCTGGTATTTT. Its protein is CASSPRTSGWYF. Based on the CDR3 plus reference TRBV5-6 and TRBJ2-3, the full variable domain is DAGVTQSPTHLIKTRGQQVTLRCSPKSGHDTVSWYQQALGQGPQFIFQYYEEEERQRGNFPDRFSGHQFPNYSSELNVNALLLGDSALYLCASSPRTSGWYFGPGTRLTVL.

The V gene is TRBV7-8, the J gene TRBJ1-5; TRBD1 matches 7 bases. Trimming removed 2 bases from V and 2 bases from J; junction bases left unmatched: 3. The CDR3 is 15 amino acids. Germline CDR1 reads SGHVS; CDR2 reads FQNEAQ. The CDR3 DNA reads as TGTGCCAGCAGCTTACCAGGGGGAGGCAATCAGCCCCAGCATTTT. As protein: CASSLPGGGNQPQHF. The whole variable domain, remainder taken from reference TRBV7-8 and TRBJ1-5, is GAGVSQSPRYKVAKRGQDVALRCDPISGHVSLFWYQQALGQGPEFLTYFQNEAQLDKSGLPSDRFFAERPEGSVSTLKIQRTQQEDSAVYLCASSLPGGGNQPQHFGDGTRLSIL.

This clonotype was seen a few times. The V gene is TRBV19, the J gene TRBJ2-1; TRBD2 matches at 10 bases. CDR1 LNHDA and CDR2 SQIVND come from the germline V gene (reference sequence). The CDR3 loop spans 18 amino acids. V shed 7 bases and J 0 bases; nucleotides not matched to a gene: 12. The CDR3 DNA follows: TGTGCCAGTACCCTCGGTTTTCCTAGCGGGAGCTCCTACAATGAGCAGTTCTTC. Amino acids: CASTLGFPSGSSYNEQFF.

The J gene is TRBJ2-1, the V gene TRBV6-2 or TRBV6-3; TRBD2 matches 9 bases. CDR3 length: 15 amino acids. V shed 5 bases and J 8 bases; nucleotides not matched to a gene: 10. CDR1 MNHEY and CDR2 SVGEGT come from the germline V gene. CDR3 protein: CASSPGSGSRYEQFF. The DNA for the CDR3 is TGTGCCAGCAGTCCTGGTAGCGGGAGTAGGTATGAGCAGTTCTTC.

This clonotype was seen a handful of times. The rearrangement joins TRBV5-6 to TRBJ1-6; D ambiguous. In germline, CDR1 is SGHDT, CDR2 YYEEEE. Trimming removed 1 base from V and 6 bases from J, with 11 bases in between. The CDR3 spans 15 residues. CDR3 region: CASSLLLGSNSPLHF. The CDR3 region has the DNA TGTGCCAGCAGCTTGTTACTGGGGAGTAATTCACCCCTCCACTTT.

This chain connects TRBV27 to TRBJ2-3; D not resolved. CDR1 and CDR2 from the germline V gene are MNHEY and SMNVEV (reference sequence). V lost 5 bases and J 5 bases, leaving 20 bases between the germline ends. CDR3 size: 16 residues. The CDR3 nucleotides read TGTGCCAGCAGTCCCTCGGCGCCCACTAAGGGAGATACGCAGTATTTT. This encodes CASSPSAPTKGDTQYF.

The chain links TRBV11-1 to TRBJ2-1; 15 bases fit TRBD2. The CDR3 runs 19 residues. Trimming removed 5 bases from V and 2 bases from J; junction bases left unmatched: 10. CDR1 is SGHAT and CDR2 is FQDESV in the germline V gene (reference sequence). The CDR3 sequence is CASSPIYGTSGGTYNEQFF. CDR3 sequence (DNA): TGTGCCAGCAGCCCCATCTACGGGACTAGCGGGGGGACCTACAATGAGCAGTTCTTC.

The chain recombines TRBV12-5 with TRBJ2-1; D might be TRBD1 or TRBD2, each matching 5 bases. Germline V gives CDR1 LGHNT, CDR2 FRNRAP. V lost 1 base and J 3 bases, leaving 10 bases between the germline ends. This CDR3 is built from 15 residues. The CDR3 DNA reads TGTGCTAGTGGTTTGGGACTGGGGGACTACAATGAGCAGTTCTTC. Encoded protein: CASGLGLGDYNEQFF.

This clonotype was found a few times. The chain has TRBV29-1 and TRBJ2-3; the D gene could be TRBD1 or TRBD2 (5 bases each). This CDR3 spans 14 amino acids. V dropped 6 bases and J dropped 3 bases, with 16 bases sitting between them. Germline loops: CDR1 SQVTM, CDR2 ANQGSEA. The CDR3 DNA reads as TGCAGCGTCCTAAGGGACGGTTTGACAGATACGCAGTATTTT. This translates into CSVLRDGLTDTQYF.

Only a few counts were recorded for this clonotype. This chain joins TRBV7-9 and TRBJ2-1; 7 bases are shared with TRBD1. Trimming cost V 2 bases and J 7 bases; bases outside gene matches: 8. CDR1 SEHNR and CDR2 FQNEAQ come from the germline V gene (reference sequence). This CDR3 is 15 amino acids long. CDR3 in amino acids: CASSLRTGSVNEQFF. CDR3 sequence (DNA): TGTGCCAGCAGCTTAAGGACAGGCTCCGTTAATGAGCAGTTCTTC. Variable domain in full (rest from reference TRBV7-9 and TRBJ2-1): DTGVSQNPRHKITKRGQNVTFRCDPISEHNRLYWYRQTLGQGPEFLTYFQNEAQLEKSRLLSDRFSAERPKGSFSTLEIQRTEQGDSAMYLCASSLRTGSVNEQFFGPGTRLTVL.

This rearrangement joins TRBV2 to TRBJ2-1; possible D gene TRBD2, 6 bases. Trimming cost V 8 bases and J 14 bases, with 19 bases left between them. The CDR3 is 12 residues long. Germline CDR1 SNHLY, CDR2 FYNNEI. CDR3 nucleotide sequence: TGTGCCAGCGACGCTACGGGAGATTTCAAGTTCTTC. Its protein is CASDATGDFKFF.

The chain links TRBV28 to TRBJ1-1; TRBD1 matches at 7 bases. Germline V gene sequence: CDR1 MDHEN, CDR2 SYDVKM. The ends lost 5 bases at V and 1 base at J; junction bases unmatched: 7. This CDR3 region has 15 residues. The CDR3 loop reads CASSQSGGGNTEAFF. The CDR3 DNA is TGTGCCAGCAGTCAGTCAGGGGGAGGGAACACTGAAGCTTTCTTT.

This clonotype was counted a single time. V and J are TRBV11-2 and TRBJ1-6; D is uncertain. CDR3 length: 14 amino acids. Trimming shortened V by 7 bases and J by 0 bases, and 7 bases separated the two germline ends. CDR1 and CDR2 from the germline V gene are SGHAT and FQNNGV. The CDR3 loop reads CASIGGSYNSPLHF. CDR3 sequence (DNA): TGTGCCAGCATAGGTGGCTCCTATAATTCACCCCTCCACTTT.

This clonotype was seen many times. The chain carries TRBV7-7 and TRBJ2-2, with 8 bases lining up with TRBD2. The CDR3 runs to 13 residues. Germline CDR1 reads SSHAT; CDR2 reads FNYEAQ (reference sequence). The CDR3 loop reads CASGTENTGELFF. The CDR3 nucleotides are TGTGCTAGCGGGACCGAGAACACCGGGGAGCTGTTTTTT.

The rearrangement joins TRBV5-1 to TRBJ1-6; 8 nucleotides match TRBD1. This CDR3 contains 17 residues. CDR1 SGHRS and CDR2 YFSETQ come from the germline V gene. J lost 5 bases, V lost 1 base, and 8 bases had no gene match. CDR3 region: CASSLRRGTGDNSPLHF. The CDR3 DNA follows: TGCGCCAGCAGCTTGAGACGTGGGACAGGCGATAATTCACCCCTCCACTTT.

The DNA of the CDR3 is TGTGCCAGCAGCCAAACAGGGGAGATCACTGAAGCTTTCTTT. Its protein is CASSQTGEITEAFF. The chain combines TRBV11-3 with TRBJ1-1; 7 bases line up with TRBD1. The CDR3 spans 14 residues. Looked up from germline, CDR1 is SGHNT and CDR2 is YENEEA. With V trimmed by 5 bases and J by 4 bases, 7 bases remained unmatched. The variable domain in full, with the rest retrieved from reference TRBV11-3 and TRBJ1-1, is EAGVVQSPRYKIIEKKQPVAFWCNPISGHNTLYWYLQNLGQGPELLIRYENEEAVDDSQLPKDRFSAERLKGVDSTLKIQPAELGDSAVYLCASSQTGEITEAFFGQGTRLTVV.

The chain carries TRBV19 and TRBJ2-5; D is unresolved. Germline V lookup: CDR1 LNHDA, CDR2 SQIVND (reference sequence). The CDR3 is 15 amino acids. V was trimmed by 1 base and J by 0 bases, leaving 9 bases between them. Written as DNA, the CDR3 is TGTGCCAGTAGTATAGGGTCGACCAACCAAGAGACCCAGTACTTC. It translates to CASSIGSTNQETQYF.

This clonotype turned up a few times. DNA of the CDR3: TGTGCCAGCAGTCCCCCGGGGGGGGCGGGGGCAACTAATGAAAAACTGTTTTTT. It translates to CASSPPGGAGATNEKLFF. This chain connects TRBV28 to TRBJ1-4; TRBD1 is a possible D gene (6 bases). The ends were cut back, 5 bases at V and 0 bases at J, with 19 bases in the middle. Per germline, CDR1 MDHEN and CDR2 SYDVKM. The CDR3 spans 18 residues.

CDR3 sequence (DNA): TGTGCCAGCAGACCCGGACTAGCGGGAGAGTACGAGCAGTACTTC. Its translation: CASRPGLAGEYEQYF. The V and J genes are TRBV12-3 or TRBV12-4 and TRBJ2-7; 13 positions match TRBD2. This CDR3 contains 15 residues. The J segment lost 4 bases and the V segment lost 6 bases, leaving 6 bases of the junction unmatched.

V usage is TRBV6-1 and J usage is TRBJ1-1; the D gene is possibly TRBD1 (5 bases). Between the trimmed V and J ends, which lost 4 bases and 2 bases, there was a span of 17 bases. Germline CDR1 and CDR2: MNHNS and SASEGT. This CDR3 contains 16 residues. The CDR3 nucleotides are TGTGCCAGCAGTGGACGGATCGGGGGGATCAACACTGAAGCTTTCTTT. Protein product: CASSGRIGGINTEAFF.

This clonotype was seen many times. The V and J genes are TRBV7-2 and TRBJ2-3; a possible D gene is TRBD2 (6 bases). The germline V gene has CDR1 SGHTA and CDR2 FQGNSA. Trimming pared 3 bases from V and 7 bases from J, leaving 8 bases between. The CDR3 sequence is 12 residues long. The CDR3: CASSLGRHTQYF. The CDR3 DNA reads as TGTGCCAGCAGCTTGGGGAGGCATACGCAGTATTTT.